The clone carrying this T cell receptor (beta chain) has just a few counts. Its antigen is unidentified. A second PCR of 7 to 11 cycles used a sample-barcoded 5' primer and a J-beta primer mix. Any given sample supplied a minimum of 3 million CDR3-containing paired-end reads. One entry per CDR3 protein, called by TCRdb with MiXCR from the 5' RACE reads. The sample has just over 1 million distinct CDR3 sequences, 40% to 45% seen once. V shed 5 bases and J shed 5 bases, with 16 bases lying between them. The CDR3 is 14 residues long. Looked up from germline, CDR1 is SGHVS and CDR2 is FNYEAQ. This entry belongs to a study of blood T cells in healthy people across ages. Findings and limits, study-wide: Shifts in expanded clonotypes may have been confounded by donor CMV status, which was unknown. Age advanced and TCR beta diversity per million T cells fell, roughly linearly.

They isolated at least 6 million PBMCs from each sample. The chain joins TRBV7-6 to TRBJ2-7, with a possible D match to TRBD2 (6 bases). Sequencing used blood. The sequence came from a woman aged 60-75 years in good health. The CDR3: CASSPGLGGNEQYF. The CDR3 DNA is TGTGCCAGCAGCCCGGGACTGGGTGGGAACGAGCAGTACTTC.